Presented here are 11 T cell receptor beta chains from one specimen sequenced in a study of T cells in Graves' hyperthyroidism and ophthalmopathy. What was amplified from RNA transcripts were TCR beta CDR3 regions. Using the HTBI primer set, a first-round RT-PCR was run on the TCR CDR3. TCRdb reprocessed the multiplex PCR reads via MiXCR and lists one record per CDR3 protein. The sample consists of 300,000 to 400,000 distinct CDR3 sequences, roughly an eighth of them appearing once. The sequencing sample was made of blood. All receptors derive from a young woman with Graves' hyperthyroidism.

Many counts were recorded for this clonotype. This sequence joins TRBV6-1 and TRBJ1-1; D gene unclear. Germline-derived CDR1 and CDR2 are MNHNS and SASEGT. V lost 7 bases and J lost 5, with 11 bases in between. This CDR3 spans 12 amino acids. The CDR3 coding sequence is TGTGCCAGCAAGGACGGGTGGACTGAAGCTTTCTTT. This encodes CASKDGWTEAFF.

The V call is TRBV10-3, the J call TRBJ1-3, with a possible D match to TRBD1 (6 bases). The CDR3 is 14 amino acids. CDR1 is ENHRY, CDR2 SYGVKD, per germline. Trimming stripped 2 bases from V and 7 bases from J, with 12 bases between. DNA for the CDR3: TGTGCCATCAGTGAGGGGGGCTTTGGTAACACCATATATTTT. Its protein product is CAISEGGFGNTIYF.

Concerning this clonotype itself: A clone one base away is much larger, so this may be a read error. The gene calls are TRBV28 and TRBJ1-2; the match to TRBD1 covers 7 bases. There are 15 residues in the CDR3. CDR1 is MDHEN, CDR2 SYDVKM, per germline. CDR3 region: CASSILRGRSYSYTF. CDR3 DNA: TGTGCCAGCAGTATTCTGAGGGGGCGCAGCTATAGCTACACCTTC.

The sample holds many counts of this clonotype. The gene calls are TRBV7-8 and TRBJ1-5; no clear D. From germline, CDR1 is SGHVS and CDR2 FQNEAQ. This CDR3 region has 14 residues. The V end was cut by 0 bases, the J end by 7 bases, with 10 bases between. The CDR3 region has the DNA TGTGCCAGCAGCTTAGCCAGGTCGGACCAGCCCCAGCATTTT. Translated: CASSLARSDQPQHF.

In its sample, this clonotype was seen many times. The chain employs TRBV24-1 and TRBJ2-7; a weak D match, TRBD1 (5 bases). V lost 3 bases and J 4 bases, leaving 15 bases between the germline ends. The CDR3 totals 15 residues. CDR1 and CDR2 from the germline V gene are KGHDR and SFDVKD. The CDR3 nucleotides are TGTGCCACCAGTGATCGGCAGGGCGGAACGTACGAGCAGTACTTC. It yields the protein CATSDRQGGTYEQYF.

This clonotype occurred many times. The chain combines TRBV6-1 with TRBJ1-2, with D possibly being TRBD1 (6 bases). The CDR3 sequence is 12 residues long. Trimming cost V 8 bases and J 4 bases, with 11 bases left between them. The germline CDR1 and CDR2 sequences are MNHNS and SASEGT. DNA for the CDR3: TGTGCCAGCGAAGGGGGAGCCTATGGCTACACCTTC. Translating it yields CASEGGAYGYTF.

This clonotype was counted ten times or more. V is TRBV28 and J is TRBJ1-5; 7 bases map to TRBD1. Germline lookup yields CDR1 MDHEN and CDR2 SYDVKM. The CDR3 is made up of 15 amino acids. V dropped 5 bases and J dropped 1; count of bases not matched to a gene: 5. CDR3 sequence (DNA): TGTGCCAGCAGTCTACAGGGGTCGAGCAATCAGCCCCAGCATTTT. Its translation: CASSLQGSSNQPQHF.

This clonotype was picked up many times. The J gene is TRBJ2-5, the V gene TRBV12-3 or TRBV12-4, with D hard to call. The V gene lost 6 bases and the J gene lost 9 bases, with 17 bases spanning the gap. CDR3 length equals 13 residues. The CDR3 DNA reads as TGTGCCAGCAGCCCACTCCGGAAGGATGCCCAGTACTTC. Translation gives CASSPLRKDAQYF.

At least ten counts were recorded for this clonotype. The CDR3 reads CASSLEQVGEKLFF. The CDR3 DNA is TGTGCCAGCAGCTTGGAACAGGTCGGTGAAAAACTGTTTTTT. The chain links TRBV5-5 to TRBJ1-4, with D possibly being TRBD1 (5 bases). The CDR3 sequence is 14 residues long. V was trimmed by 0 bases and J by 7 bases, leaving 10 bases between them. Germline CDR1 reads SGHKS; CDR2 reads YYEKEE (reference sequence).

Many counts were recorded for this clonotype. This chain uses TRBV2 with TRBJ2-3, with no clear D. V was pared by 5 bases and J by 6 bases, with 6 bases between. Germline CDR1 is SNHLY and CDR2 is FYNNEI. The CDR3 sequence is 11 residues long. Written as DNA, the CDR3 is TGTGCCAGCAGTTGGACGGATACGCAGTATTTT. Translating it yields CASSWTDTQYF.

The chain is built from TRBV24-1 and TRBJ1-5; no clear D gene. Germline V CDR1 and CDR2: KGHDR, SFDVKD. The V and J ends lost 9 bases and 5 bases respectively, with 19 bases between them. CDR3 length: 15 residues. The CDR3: CATCSCQLRHQPQHF. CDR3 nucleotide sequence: TGTGCCACCTGTAGTTGCCAGCTCCGTCATCAGCCCCAGCATTTT.